The next 27 T cell receptor beta chains were all read from a single sample in a study of identical twins. Via MiXCR, TCRdb re-called the 5' RACE reads, giving one row per CDR3 protein. The sample consists of nearly 900,000 distinct CDR3 sequences, 10% to 15% of them appearing once. This sample also appeared in a second study, on yellow fever vaccine responses in identical twins.

The sequenced material came from PBMCs. The receptors come from a young woman in good health.

This clonotype was counted a few times. J is TRBJ1-2 and V is TRBV20-1; D possibly corresponds to TRBD1 (6 bases). Germline loops: CDR1 DFQATT, CDR2 SNEGSKA (reference sequence). This CDR3 contains 14 residues. Trimming removed 2 bases at V and 7 bases at J, with 17 bases between. In DNA form, the CDR3 reads TGCAGTGCTAGACCTAAAACAGGGTCGGGTGGCTACACCTTC. It codes for CSARPKTGSGGYTF.

This clonotype has a handful of counts. This chain joins TRBV5-1 and TRBJ2-3; 9 bases line up with TRBD2. Germline-derived CDR1 and CDR2 are SGHRS and YFSETQ. The CDR3 has 16 amino acids. V lost 5 bases, J lost 0 bases, and 7 bases stayed unmatched. CDR3 loop: CASRLISGGSTDTQYF. The DNA of the CDR3 is TGCGCCAGCAGATTAATTAGCGGGGGCAGCACAGATACGCAGTATTTT.

The V and J genes are TRBV20-1 and TRBJ2-1; D is unresolved. The CDR3 is 15 amino acids. CDR1 and CDR2 from the germline V gene are DFQATT and SNEGSKA (reference sequence). Between the trimmed V and J ends, which lost 0 bases and 0 bases, there was a span of 9 bases. The CDR3 here is CSARDYQSSYNEQFF. In nucleotides, the CDR3 is TGCAGTGCTAGAGATTACCAGAGCTCCTACAATGAGCAGTTCTTC.

This clonotype came up a few times. The chain couples TRBV20-1 to TRBJ2-1; 12 bases are shared with TRBD2. The germline V gene has CDR1 DFQATT and CDR2 SNEGSKA (reference sequence). Germline trimming cut 1 base from V and 5 bases from J; bases unmatched to any gene: 3. CDR3 size: 15 residues. This chain's CDR3 is CSARGASGRDNEQFF. In DNA form, the CDR3 reads TGCAGTGCTAGAGGGGCTAGCGGGAGGGACAATGAGCAGTTCTTC.

This sequence joins TRBV5-6 and TRBJ2-2; 7 bases agree with TRBD2. The length of the CDR3 is 14 residues. From germline, CDR1 is SGHDT and CDR2 YYEEEE. The V and J ends lost 3 bases and 6 bases, in that order; junction bases with no gene match: 5. DNA of the CDR3: TGTGCCAGCAGCTCGGGGGGAGTCGCCGGGGAGCTGTTTTTT. Amino acid sequence: CASSSGGVAGELFF.

This clonotype was seen more than once but under ten times. The gene calls are TRBV2 and TRBJ1-1; D gene uncertain. V shed 3 bases and J shed 1 base, with 12 bases lying between them. The CDR3 contains 15 residues. CDR1 and CDR2 from the germline V gene are SNHLY and FYNNEI. CDR3 loop: CASSEDWGGNTEAFF. The CDR3 DNA is TGTGCCAGCAGTGAGGATTGGGGAGGGAACACTGAAGCTTTCTTT.

This rearrangement joins TRBV14 to TRBJ2-1, with D maybe TRBD2 (5 bases). CDR3 length equals 15 residues. Germline V gene data show CDR1 as SGHDN and CDR2 as FVKESK. Trimming shortened V by 2 bases and J by 6 bases, and 14 bases separated the two germline ends. CDR3 protein: CASSQLRAPLNEQFF. CDR3 DNA: TGTGCCAGCAGCCAACTGCGGGCCCCCCTCAATGAGCAGTTCTTC.

The chain carries TRBV7-8 and TRBJ2-7, with TRBD2 matching 14 bases. V was clipped by 4 bases and J by 4 bases; unmatched bases: 6. The CDR3 covers 16 residues. Germline V CDR1 and CDR2: SGHVS, FQNEAQ. The CDR3 DNA reads as TGTGCCAGCAGCTACGGGACTAGCGGGAGTTCGTACGAGCAGTACTTC. As protein: CASSYGTSGSSYEQYF.

The gene calls are TRBV6-2 or TRBV6-3 and TRBJ1-5, with D unclear. Germline assignment: CDR1 MNHEY and CDR2 SVGEGT. This CDR3 has 15 residues. V was cut by 6 bases and J by 4 bases, with 16 bases left in between. In DNA form, the CDR3 reads TGTGCCAGCAGCCAGGATTTCGATGGGAATCAGCCCCAGCATTTT. This sequence encodes CASSQDFDGNQPQHF.

DNA of the CDR3: TGCAGTGCTAGAGATCCGGTAACTAGCGGGGAGCAGTATTTT. This sequence encodes CSARDPVTSGEQYF. The chain employs TRBV20-1 and TRBJ2-3; 10 bases map to TRBD2. There are 14 residues in the CDR3. The germline V gene has CDR1 DFQATT and CDR2 SNEGSKA (reference sequence). After removal of 0 bases from V and 11 bases from J, the junction contained 8 bases not matched to a gene.

The sample holds a few counts of this clonotype. V and J are TRBV3-1 and TRBJ1-2, with 8 bases aligning to TRBD1. Germline V lookup: CDR1 LGHDT, CDR2 YNNKEL (reference sequence). The CDR3 loop spans 13 amino acids. V dropped 7 bases and J dropped 8; count of bases not matched to a gene: 9. The CDR3 region has the DNA TGTGCCAGCACGACCGGGGGGACAGGAGGCTACACCTTC. It translates to CASTTGGTGGYTF.

The chain recombines TRBV4-1 with TRBJ2-7; 7 positions agree with TRBD1. The CDR3 runs to 15 residues. Germline CDR1 MGHRA, CDR2 YSYEKL. V lost 0 bases and J lost 3; bases outside the gene matches: 5. The CDR3 loop reads CASSQERPGGYEQYF. The CDR3 DNA reads TGCGCCAGCAGCCAAGAGCGGCCAGGGGGCTACGAGCAGTACTTC.

This sequence joins TRBV20-1 and TRBJ2-3; D uncertain. The CDR3 extends over 12 amino acids. CDR1 and CDR2 from the germline V gene are DFQATT and SNEGSKA (reference sequence). V was cut by 7 bases and J by 0 bases, with 8 bases left in between. CDR3 protein: CSGRASTDTQYF. CDR3 nucleotides: TGCAGTGGCAGAGCTAGCACAGATACGCAGTATTTT.

The chain combines TRBV20-1 with TRBJ1-5; D is ambiguous. The germline V gene encodes CDR1 DFQATT and CDR2 SNEGSKA (reference sequence). The CDR3 contains 13 residues. Trimming removed 3 bases from V and 2 bases from J, with 8 bases in between. CDR3 amino acids: CSASLEGNQPQHF. The CDR3, as DNA: TGCAGTGCTAGCCTCGAGGGCAATCAGCCCCAGCATTTT.

This clonotype was detected only a few times. The chain couples TRBV20-1 to TRBJ2-1, with 9 bases aligning to TRBD2. CDR1 is DFQATT and CDR2 is SNEGSKA in the germline V gene (reference sequence). This CDR3 region has 16 residues. V shed 4 bases, J shed 5 bases, and the junction held 12 bases outside the gene matches. CDR3 DNA: TGCAGTGCTACGCTGCGGGGGGGGCCCGCACACAATGAGCAGTTCTTC. The encoded protein is CSATLRGGPAHNEQFF.

The genes are TRBV19 and TRBJ1-2; 9 nucleotides align to TRBD1. Germline CDR1 is LNHDA and CDR2 is SQIVND (reference sequence). CDR3 length equals 14 residues. J gave up 7 bases and V 3 bases, and 6 bases lay outside the gene matches. The CDR3 region is CASSIHGQGIGYTF. CDR3 sequence (DNA): TGTGCCAGTAGTATCCACGGACAGGGGATTGGCTACACCTTC.

As for this clonotype: The conserved closing phenylalanine or tryptophan is absent in this CDR3, likely reflecting a read error. CDR3 residues: CASRLGTSGSHEQFC. In DNA form, the CDR3 reads TGCGCCAGCAGGTTGGGGACTAGCGGGAGCCATGAGCAGTTCTGC. The chain carries TRBV5-1 and TRBJ2-1; 14 bases are a match to TRBD2. Germline CDR1 reads SGHRS; CDR2 reads YFSETQ. The CDR3 extends over 15 amino acids.

The chain combines TRBV11-2 with TRBJ2-7; 9 nucleotides agree with TRBD1. The CDR3 covers 15 residues. V was pared by 4 bases and J by 1 base, with 5 bases of the junction left unmatched. Germline CDR1 reads SGHAT; CDR2 reads FQNNGV. CDR3 nucleotide sequence: TGTGCCAGCAGCTGGACAGGACAGGGGTCCTACGAGCAGTACGTC. It codes for CASSWTGQGSYEQYV.

This chain uses TRBV24-1 with TRBJ1-2; TRBD1 might be the D (6 bases). The CDR3 consists of 14 residues. Deletions cut 2 bases from V and 5 bases from J, with 11 bases between. From germline, CDR1 is KGHDR and CDR2 SFDVKD. CDR3 in amino acids: CATSDSTGLYGYTF. CDR3 nucleotides: TGTGCCACCAGTGATTCGACAGGCTTATATGGCTACACCTTC.

This clonotype was seen repeatedly, ten times or more. The J gene is TRBJ2-7, the V gene TRBV7-2, with 10 bases identical to TRBD2. There are 15 residues in the CDR3. Unmatched junction bases numbered 8, after V lost 5 bases and J lost 4 bases. Looked up from germline, CDR1 is SGHTA and CDR2 is FQGNSA. CDR3 protein: CASSPHSGGKYEQYV. In DNA form, the CDR3 reads TGTGCCAGCAGCCCACATAGCGGGGGGAAGTACGAGCAGTACGTC.

There are a few counts of this clonotype. V is TRBV28 and J is TRBJ1-1; no firm D call. Germline V lookup: CDR1 MDHEN, CDR2 SYDVKM. CDR3 length equals 14 residues. V lost 4 bases, J lost 8 bases, and 17 bases lay in between. The CDR3 is CASSSVLKVQEAFF. In DNA, the CDR3 is TGTGCCAGCAGTTCCGTTTTGAAGGTACAGGAAGCTTTCTTT.

This chain links TRBV12-3 or TRBV12-4 with TRBJ2-7, with 7 bases lining up with TRBD2. The CDR3 extends over 13 amino acids. V shed 3 bases and J 3 bases; nucleotides not matched to a gene: 2. CDR3 bases: TGTGCCAGCAGTTTCCGCGGGGGCTACGAGCAGTACTTC. It translates to CASSFRGGYEQYF.

The chain joins TRBV7-8 to TRBJ2-1; 11 bases map to TRBD2. With V trimmed by 5 bases and J by 5 bases, 5 bases remained unmatched. This CDR3 region has 15 residues. CDR1 and CDR2 (germline): SGHVS, FQNEAQ. The CDR3 here is CASSHPTSGNNEQFF. In nucleotides, the CDR3 is TGTGCCAGCAGCCATCCGACTAGCGGGAACAATGAGCAGTTCTTC.

CDR3 protein: CASSSGGPYQPQHF. In DNA, the CDR3 is TGTGCCAGCAGCTCCGGGGGACCTTATCAGCCCCAGCATTTT. This sequence joins TRBV7-2 and TRBJ1-5; D may be TRBD1 (5 bases). Germline V CDR1 and CDR2: SGHTA, FQGNSA. The ends were cut back, 4 bases at V and 5 bases at J, with 12 bases in the middle. The CDR3 consists of 14 residues.

The J gene is TRBJ2-5, the V gene TRBV28; D tentatively fits TRBD1 or TRBD2 (5 bases each). Trimming took off 6 bases at V and 0 bases at J, with 11 bases between the two ends. This CDR3 comprises 14 residues. CDR1 and CDR2 from the germline V gene are MDHEN and SYDVKM. The CDR3 region is CASRLEGYQETQYF. DNA of the CDR3: TGTGCCAGCAGGCTTGAGGGGTACCAAGAGACCCAGTACTTC. The variable domain in full, with the rest retrieved from reference TRBV28 and TRBJ2-5, is DVKVTQSSRYLVKRTGEKVFLECVQDMDHENMFWYRQDPGLGLRLIYFSYDVKMKEKGDIPEGYSVSREKKERFSLILESASTNQTSMYLCASRLEGYQETQYFGPGTRLLVL.

A few counts support this clonotype. The J gene is TRBJ1-5, the V gene TRBV6-6; 7 nucleotides line up with TRBD1. J gave up 8 bases and V 6 bases, and 7 bases lay outside the gene matches. This CDR3 comprises 13 residues. The germline CDR1 and CDR2 sequences are MNHNY and SVGAGI (reference sequence). The CDR3 nucleotides read TGTGCCAGCAGCCCGCCAACAGGGGAGCCCCAGCATTTT. Amino acids: CASSPPTGEPQHF.

This clonotype was seen ten or more times. The chain couples TRBV12-3 or TRBV12-4 to TRBJ2-7, with D possibly matching TRBD1 (5 bases). The CDR3 has 13 residues. The germline V and J ends were trimmed by 3 bases and 3 bases, with 9 bases remaining between them. The CDR3 loop reads CASSFAGLYEQYF. The CDR3 nucleotides are TGTGCCAGCAGTTTTGCAGGGCTCTACGAGCAGTACTTC.